This TCR beta chain was profiled in a study of T cells after yellow fever vaccination. The germline V gene encodes CDR1 SQVTM and CDR2 ANQGSEA. Trimming removed 4 bases at V and 3 bases at J, with 13 bases between. CDR3 size: 13 residues. 5'RACE template switching added a universal primer site and UMIs to TCR cDNA. TCRdb analysed the 5' RACE reads with MiXCR anew, one entry per CDR3 protein. The sample gives 110,000 or so distinct CDR3 sequences, approximately 7.1% of which show up once; approximately 2.7% is in the top ten. This clonotype was detected ten times or more. The sequences come from CD4+ T cells sorted from PBMCs, collected around 45 days after the first yellow fever vaccination. The chain couples TRBV29-1 to TRBJ2-7; D is unresolved. This clonotype was obtained from a man between 18 and 29 years old who received the YFV17D yellow fever vaccine. The DNA of the CDR3 is TGCAGCGTTGGTCGCGACACAAACTACGAGCAGTACTTC. It yields the protein CSVGRDTNYEQYF.